The rows below give T cell receptor beta chains drawn from one sample of a study of T-cell memory formation after mild COVID-19. TCRdb re-called the 5' RACE reads with MiXCR, one entry per CDR3 protein. The repertoire holds about 250,000 distinct CDR3 sequences, with 15% as singletons. Material for sequencing was PBMCs or a T cell subset sorted from them (not recorded which). These receptors all come from an adult woman who had mild COVID-19 (a few samples of this study predate the infection). Cell type and time point are not known. Both conserved end residues are part of each CDR3. A D gene is named only where the DNA matches it firmly. The size entry is marked missing in some rows and otherwise reads once, few, many or a size class.

>-|TRBD2|TRBJ2-1|TRBV9
CASTPGRAPYNEQFF
TGTGCCAGCACCCCCGGGAGGGCCCCTTACAATGAGCAGTTCTTC
>-|-|TRBJ2-1|TRBV6-2/TRBV6-3
CASSYVPGEQFF
TGTGCCAGCAGTTACGTCCCAGGTGAGCAGTTCTTC
>-|-|TRBJ1-1|TRBV12-3/TRBV12-4
CASNEDNWNGEAFF
TGTGCCAGCAACGAAGACAACTGGAACGGTGAAGCTTTCTTT
>few|-|TRBJ2-3|TRBV7-9
CASSLVESSRYF
TGTGCCAGCAGCCTTGTCGAGTCGAGTCGGTATTTT
>few|-|TRBJ1-1|TRBV4-3
CASSQDKDGYAFF
TGCGCCAGCAGCCAAGATAAAGACGGTTACGCTTTCTTT
>-|TRBD2|TRBJ2-3|TRBV11-1
CASSFRLAGLTDTQYF
TGTGCCAGCAGCTTTAGACTAGCGGGGCTCACAGATACGCAGTATTTT
>many|-|TRBJ1-4|TRBV7-2
CASSLRTNEKLFF
TGTGCCAGCAGCTTAAGGACAAACGAAAAACTGTTTTTT
>-|TRBD2|TRBJ2-1|TRBV29-1
CSVELLAGITGNEQFF
TGCAGCGTTGAACTACTAGCGGGAATCACGGGCAATGAGCAGTTCTTC
>few|TRBD2|TRBJ2-2|TRBV5-1
CASSAGRENGELFF
TGCGCCAGCAGCGCCGGGAGGGAAAACGGGGAGCTGTTTTTT
>-|-|TRBJ2-2|TRBV5-1
CASRSVGGNTGELFF
TGCGCCAGCCGCTCCGTCGGGGGGAACACCGGGGAGCTGTTTTTT
>few|TRBD2|TRBJ2-2|TRBV7-2
CASSFTSGTGELFF
TGTGCCAGCAGCTTCACTAGCGGCACCGGGGAGCTGTTTTTT
>-|TRBD1|TRBJ1-1|TRBV2
CASRLTGILNTEAFF
TGTGCCAGCAGACTGACAGGGATTTTGAACACTGAAGCTTTCTTT
>-|-|TRBJ2-1|TRBV9
CASSAGPRDFSYNEQFF
TGTGCCAGCAGCGCGGGCCCACGGGACTTCTCCTACAATGAGCAGTTCTTC
>few|-|TRBJ2-7|TRBV4-2
CASSQATERPYEQYF
TGTGCCAGCAGCCAAGCGACGGAGCGCCCTTACGAGCAGTACTTC
>-|TRBD2|TRBJ2-7|TRBV6-5
CASSYSKGAGGPHEQYF
TGTGCCAGCAGTTACTCGAAGGGAGCGGGAGGGCCTCACGAGCAGTACTTC
>-|-|TRBJ2-7|TRBV11-1
CATSSPGLSYEQYF
TGTGCCACCTCGTCCCCAGGGCTCTCCTACGAGCAGTACTTC
>-|-|TRBJ1-2|TRBV30
CAWSVNNRERYTF
TGTGCCTGGAGTGTAAACAACCGCGAGCGCTACACCTTC
>once|TRBD1|TRBJ2-7|TRBV20-1
CSHHRGSYEQYF
TGCAGTCATCACAGGGGTTCCTACGAGCAGTACTTC
>few|-|TRBJ1-2|TRBV7-2
CASSPSGATNYGYTF
TGTGCCAGCAGCCCCAGCGGGGCTACTAACTATGGCTACACCTTC
>-|-|TRBJ2-3|TRBV7-9
CASSLRYGPGGTDTQYF
TGTGCCAGCAGCTTACGGTATGGTCCAGGGGGCACAGATACGCAGTATTTT
>few|-|TRBJ2-3|TRBV29-1
CSAGEATSTDTQYF
TGCAGCGCTGGGGAAGCCACTAGCACAGATACGCAGTATTTT
>few|-|TRBJ2-1|TRBV5-1
CASSLAAGKEQFF
TGCGCCAGCAGCTTGGCCGCCGGGAAAGAGCAGTTCTTC
>many|-|TRBJ2-2|TRBV12-3/TRBV12-4
CASSLVTLPWELFF
TGTGCCAGCAGTTTGGTTACCTTACCCTGGGAGCTGTTTTTT
>few|-|TRBJ2-3|TRBV24-1
CATSDPSGEFVTDTQYF
TGTGCCACCAGTGATCCATCAGGGGAGTTTGTCACAGATACGCAGTATTTT
>few|TRBD2|TRBJ2-3|TRBV5-4
CASSSKTSGGTTDTQYF
TGTGCCAGCAGCTCGAAGACTAGCGGGGGTACCACAGATACGCAGTATTTT
>medium-sized|-|TRBJ1-3|TRBV20-1
CSASSGLAGNTIYF
TGCAGTGCTTCCTCAGGGTTAGCTGGAAACACCATATATTTT
>few|-|TRBJ2-3|TRBV6-5
CASRRKGADTQYF
TGTGCCAGCCGTCGAAAGGGTGCAGATACGCAGTATTTT
>few|TRBD1|TRBJ1-3|TRBV5-6
CASSDPTGSNTIYF
TGTGCCAGCAGCGACCCGACAGGGTCCAACACCATATATTTT
>-|TRBD2|TRBJ2-1|TRBV25-1
CASSDSGLAGGPYNEQFF
TGTGCCAGCAGTGACTCGGGACTAGCGGGAGGGCCTTACAATGAGCAGTTCTTC
>-|-|TRBJ1-5|TRBV7-9
CASSSGARNQPQHF
TGTGCCAGCAGCTCAGGGGCCCGCAATCAGCCCCAGCATTTT
>-|-|TRBJ2-7|TRBV19
CASSGMDRYSYEQYF
TGTGCCAGTAGTGGGATGGACAGATACAGCTACGAGCAGTACTTC
>-|-|TRBJ1-1|TRBV9
CASSPGQARDTEAFF
TGTGCCAGCAGTCCGGGTCAGGCCCGGGACACTGAAGCTTTCTTT
>few|TRBD1|TRBJ2-5|TRBV5-1
CASSKGQGQETQYF
TGCGCCAGCAGCAAGGGACAGGGCCAAGAGACCCAGTACTTC
>-|TRBD2|TRBJ2-3|TRBV12-3/TRBV12-4
CASRGTSGEHTQYF
TGTGCCAGCAGAGGGACTAGCGGGGAGCATACGCAGTATTTT
>-|-|TRBJ2-4|TRBV19
CASSPVLAKNIQYF
TGTGCCAGTAGCCCTGTATTAGCCAAAAACATTCAGTACTTC
>-|TRBD1|TRBJ2-1|TRBV25-1
CASNRDREPGGNEQFF
TGTGCCAGCAACCGAGACAGGGAGCCAGGAGGCAATGAGCAGTTCTTC